The 24 T cell receptor beta chains given below trace back to one sample, sequenced in a study of T cell repertoires in aging, cancer and after chemotherapy. The template was genomic DNA from peripheral blood, not RNA. Multiplex touch-down PCR with TRB-A/B primers amplified rearranged V-D-J TRB sequences. TCRdb re-analysed the multiplex PCR reads in MiXCR, keeping a single row per CDR3 protein. This repertoire shows about 9,500 distinct CDR3 sequences, 34% found once; its top ten account for approximately 3.5%. Specimen: blood. The receptors come from a human donor in good health.

This clonotype was picked up a small number of times. This chain joins TRBV7-9 and TRBJ2-3; perhaps TRBD1 as D (5 bases). Trimming took off 5 bases at V and 7 bases at J, with 22 bases between the two ends. CDR3 length: 16 amino acids. Germline assignment: CDR1 SEHNR and CDR2 FQNEAQ (reference sequence). The CDR3 DNA sequence: TGTGCCAGCAGCCGACTGAACAGGCCCCCACACAATACGCAGTATTTT. This codes for CASSRLNRPPHNTQYF.

To note about this clonotype: The conserved closing phenylalanine or tryptophan is absent in this CDR3, likely reflecting a read error. This sequence joins TRBV20-1 and TRBJ2-1; D is unclear. Trimming shortened V by 6 bases and J by 1 base, and 7 bases separated the two germline ends. This CDR3 comprises 12 residues. Germline V gene lookup returns CDR1 DFQATT and CDR2 SNEGSKA (reference sequence). The CDR3 DNA follows: TGCAGTGCCGCCGCGTCCTACAATGAGCAGTTCTTA. Translated, it gives CSAAASYNEQFL.

The V and J genes are TRBV28 and TRBJ2-1; TRBD1 is a possible D gene (5 bases). The CDR3 has 16 residues. The V end was cut by 3 bases, the J end by 2 bases, with 14 bases between. The V gene's germline CDR1 is MDHEN and CDR2 SYDVKM. In DNA form, the CDR3 reads TGTGCCAGCAGTTTCGTAATAGGGGCAGCCTACAATGAGCAGTTCTTC. Residues: CASSFVIGAAYNEQFF.

This clonotype was detected a few times. The gene calls are TRBV20-1 and TRBJ2-5; 9 bases are a match to TRBD2. Germline V CDR1 and CDR2: DFQATT, SNEGSKA (reference sequence). There are 15 residues in the CDR3. Trimming cost V 7 bases and J 1 base; bases outside gene matches: 10. CDR3: CSVEAGGAVQETQYF. The CDR3 bases are TGCAGTGTAGAAGCGGGGGGCGCCGTCCAAGAGACCCAGTACTTC.

The rearrangement links TRBV20-1 to TRBJ2-3; D is undetermined. V dropped 4 bases and J dropped 0 bases, with 8 bases sitting between them. The CDR3 covers 13 residues. CDR1 is DFQATT, CDR2 SNEGSKA, per germline (reference sequence). The CDR3 loop is CSAIGESTDTQYF. In DNA, the CDR3 is TGCAGTGCTATTGGAGAGAGCACAGATACGCAGTATTTT.

This clonotype has only a few counts. The rearrangement links TRBV12-3 or TRBV12-4 to TRBJ2-3; 9 positions match TRBD2. With 4 bases clipped from V and 6 bases from J, the junction kept 8 bases outside the gene matches. The CDR3 runs to 15 residues. CDR3 amino acids: CASSSIAGAGDTQYF. For the CDR3, the DNA is TGTGCCAGCAGTTCGATAGCGGGGGCGGGTGATACGCAGTATTTT.

This clonotype occurred a few times. The chain has TRBV6-5 and TRBJ2-7; D call uncertain. Trimming shortened V by 7 bases and J by 2 bases, and 6 bases separated the two germline ends. CDR1 and CDR2 (germline): MNHEY, SVGAGI. CDR3 length equals 11 residues. This CDR3 reads CASKLTYEQYF. CDR3 bases: TGTGCCAGCAAGCTGACCTACGAGCAGTACTTC.

The rearrangement uses TRBV12-3 or TRBV12-4 and TRBJ1-2, with D possibly matching TRBD1 (5 bases). This CDR3 spans 15 amino acids. CDR3 amino acids: CASGSTRDAEWGYTF. CDR3 DNA sequence: TGTGCTAGTGGTTCTACCCGGGACGCGGAGTGGGGCTACACCTTC.

Turning to this clonotype: Being one base from a much bigger clone, this may be a read error. The chain carries TRBV15 and TRBJ1-2; D perhaps matches TRBD1 (5 bases). CDR3 size: 15 residues. Germline V CDR1 and CDR2: LNHNV, YYDKDF (reference sequence). Trimming shortened V by 1 base and J by 8 bases, and 17 bases separated the two germline ends. The CDR3 DNA is TGTGCCACCAGCAGAGTAGGGGCGGCGAGTAGCGGCTACACCTTC. It is translated as CATSRVGAASSGYTF.

The genes are TRBV6-1 and TRBJ1-6, with D uncertain. The V and J ends lost 6 bases and 1 base respectively, with 7 bases between them. Germline V CDR1 and CDR2: MNHNS, SASEGT. The CDR3 consists of 14 residues. CDR3 sequence: CASSPRSYNSPLHF. Here the CDR3 DNA reads TGTGCCAGCAGCCCAAGGTCCTATAATTCACCCCTCCACTTT.

The V and J genes are TRBV6-5 and TRBJ1-5; possibly TRBD1 for D (6 bases). Germline V gives CDR1 MNHEY, CDR2 SVGAGI. V lost 8 bases and J lost 3, with 11 bases in between. CDR3 size: 13 residues. CDR3 sequence (DNA): TGTGCCAGCGTGGACAGCTACAATCAGCCCCAGCATTTT. It is translated as CASVDSYNQPQHF.

This clonotype is classed as medium-sized (0.01 to 0.1%). The CDR3 DNA is TGTGCCAGCAGTAGATACGCGAACACCGGGGAGCTGTTTTTT. Translation: CASSRYANTGELFF. V and J are TRBV6-5 and TRBJ2-2, with no clear D. Germline-derived CDR1 and CDR2 are MNHEY and SVGAGI. The V gene lost 5 bases and the J gene lost 0 bases, with 7 bases spanning the gap. The CDR3 is 14 amino acids.

The chain combines TRBV7-2 with TRBJ1-1; 9 nucleotides agree with TRBD1. After removal of 8 bases from V and 6 bases from J, the junction contained 10 bases not matched to a gene. Germline-derived CDR1 and CDR2 are SGHTA and FQGNSA. The CDR3 is 14 amino acids. The DNA of the CDR3 is TGTGCCAGCGGACAGGGGACCGGACGCGCTGAAGCTTTCTTT. This gives the protein CASGQGTGRAEAFF.

This sequence joins TRBV13 and TRBJ1-2; TRBD1 matches at 8 bases. J lost 7 bases, V lost 5 bases, and 9 bases had no gene match. Per the germline V gene, CDR1 is PRHDT and CDR2 is FYEKMQ (reference sequence). The CDR3 is 14 amino acids. CDR3 protein: CASSQMDRACGYTF. CDR3 DNA: TGTGCCAGCAGCCAAATGGACAGGGCCTGTGGCTACACCTTC.

V gene TRBV6-5 combines with J gene TRBJ2-7; no firm D call. This CDR3 comprises 12 residues. Between the trimmed V and J ends, which lost 5 bases and 0 bases, there was a span of 5 bases. Germline assignment: CDR1 MNHEY and CDR2 SVGAGI. The CDR3 sequence: CASSPPSYEQYF. CDR3 sequence (DNA): TGTGCCAGCAGTCCCCCCTCCTACGAGCAGTACTTC.

J is TRBJ2-3 and V is TRBV6-2 or TRBV6-3; TRBD2 aligns across 11 bases. The trim removed 2 bases at V and 8 bases at J, leaving 6 bases unmatched. This CDR3 has 15 amino acids. Germline-derived CDR1 and CDR2 are MNHEY and SVGEGT. The CDR3 region is CASSYTPSGGSTQYF. CDR3 nucleotide sequence: TGTGCCAGCAGTTACACGCCTAGCGGGGGGAGTACGCAGTATTTT.

The rearrangement uses TRBV20-1 and TRBJ2-7; 11 bases agree with TRBD1. The CDR3 loop spans 15 amino acids. The germline V gene encodes CDR1 DFQATT and CDR2 SNEGSKA (reference sequence). The V gene end was trimmed by 4 bases and the J gene end by 0 bases; junction bases not matched to a gene: 5. The CDR3 DNA sequence: TGCAGTGCTACCACCGGGACAGGGGGCTCCTACGAGCAGTACTTC. This sequence encodes CSATTGTGGSYEQYF.

With respect to this clonotype: The conserved phenylalanine or tryptophan is not found at the CDR3 terminus, so this likely reflects a read error. This rearrangement joins TRBV7-6 to TRBJ1-1, with a tentative D call TRBD1 (5 bases). V was cut by 5 bases and J by 5 bases, with 12 bases left in between. This CDR3 has 13 amino acids. CDR1 is SGHVS, CDR2 FNYEAQ, per germline. Here the CDR3 reads CASSPAGWTEAFL. CDR3 sequence (DNA): TGTGCCAGCAGCCCGGCAGGGTGGACTGAAGCTTTCTTA.

This clonotype was observed a few times. The chain combines TRBV12-3 or TRBV12-4 with TRBJ2-1; no definite D call. This CDR3 is 14 amino acids long. With 1 base removed from V and 8 bases from J, the gap between germline ends came to 12 bases. The CDR3 loop is CASSLGLWPYEQFF. In nucleotides, the CDR3 is TGTGCCAGCAGTTTAGGTCTATGGCCCTATGAGCAGTTCTTC.

The rearrangement joins TRBV6-5 to TRBJ1-5; D possibly corresponds to TRBD1 (5 bases). The CDR3 is 16 residues long. Trimming pared 5 bases from V and 2 bases from J, leaving 16 bases between. The germline V gene encodes CDR1 MNHEY and CDR2 SVGAGI. CDR3 sequence: CASSEEQGFGNQPQHF. The CDR3, as DNA: TGTGCCAGCAGTGAAGAGCAGGGATTTGGCAATCAGCCCCAGCATTTT.

The chain carries TRBV12-3 or TRBV12-4 and TRBJ2-1; D possibly corresponds to TRBD2 (6 bases). CDR3 length: 14 amino acids. V lost 3 bases to trimming and J lost 3 bases, with 9 bases between them. The CDR3 nucleotides read TGTGCCAGCAGTTTTATCGGGAGCTACAATGAGCAGTTCTTC. Protein: CASSFIGSYNEQFF.

The CDR3 region is CASSSPWGTVNEQFF. CDR3 bases: TGTGCCAGCAGCTCCCCTTGGGGTACGGTGAATGAGCAGTTCTTC. The chain carries TRBV5-4 and TRBJ2-1; no definite D call. CDR3 length: 15 residues. Germline-derived CDR1 and CDR2 are SGHNT and YYREEE (reference sequence). The V gene lost 3 bases and the J gene lost 7 bases, with 17 bases spanning the gap.

This rearrangement joins TRBV12-3 or TRBV12-4 to TRBJ2-1; 7 bases are shared with TRBD2. This CDR3 has 15 amino acids. Germline trimming cut 7 bases from V and 7 bases from J; bases unmatched to any gene: 13. This CDR3 is CASTSRGGWGNEQFF. CDR3 bases: TGTGCCAGCACCAGCCGCGGGGGATGGGGTAATGAGCAGTTCTTC.

V gene TRBV28 combines with J gene TRBJ1-4; D ambiguous. V dropped 5 bases and J dropped 1 base, with 11 bases sitting between them. CDR3 length: 15 amino acids. The germline CDR1 and CDR2 sequences are MDHEN and SYDVKM. CDR3 sequence (DNA): TGTGCCAGCAGTACATACAGAAGAACTAATGAAAAACTGTTTTTT. This sequence encodes CASSTYRRTNEKLFF. Full variable domain (remainder filled in from reference TRBV28 and TRBJ1-4): DVKVTQSSRYLVKRTGEKVFLECVQDMDHENMFWYRQDPGLGLRLIYFSYDVKMKEKGDIPEGYSVSREKKERFSLILESASTNQTSMYLCASSTYRRTNEKLFFGSGTQLSVL.